The clone carrying this T cell receptor (beta chain) was seen many times. No antigen is known for it. TCRdb itself ran the reads through MiXCR, one entry per CDR3 protein. There are 150,000 to 160,000 distinct CDR3 sequences in the sample; roughly a quarter occur only once, and approximately 11% lies in the top ten. The data originate from a study of T cell repertoires in cytomegalovirus infection. Study-level points and caveats: Dominating the ex vivo response were HLA-C-restricted CMV-specific TCR beta clonotypes.

The sequence was obtained from a human donor in good health (CMV status not recorded). Some clones in this sample may be carry-over from other donors' samples. What was sequenced was PBMCs.

This CDR3 reads CASSLVSAGASNEQFF. CDR3 in DNA: TGTGCCAGCAGCTTAGTTTCCGCGGGAGCATCCAATGAGCAGTTCTTC. The chain is built from TRBV7-3 and TRBJ2-1, with 7 positions matching TRBD2. The CDR3 consists of 16 residues. The junction had 10 bases not matched to a gene; V was cut back by 2 bases and J by 6 bases. CDR1 is SGHTA, CDR2 FQGTGA, per germline.